The clone carrying this T cell receptor beta chain was seen only once. Its antigen is undetermined. Germline V lookup: CDR1 SEHNR, CDR2 FQNEAQ (reference sequence). This CDR3 region has 16 residues. V gave up 4 bases and J gave up 5 bases; unmatched junction bases: 12. The sample belongs to a study of radiation and T cells in renal cell carcinoma. Study at large: Nephrectomy followed 15 Gy stereotactic body radiation by 4 weeks. Study observations and caveats: No pretreatment tumor biopsies were available for baseline clonotypes.

This sample's time point: blood 2 weeks post-SBRT. Treatment indicated: 15 Gy SBRT to primary tumor, nephrectomy 4 weeks later. Serial blood draws occurred at baseline and 2 and 4 weeks post-SBRT. The repertoire was sequenced with immunoSEQ multiplex PCR; TCRdb's copy has only in-frame clones and lacks some. The data show more than 100,000 clones, with approximately 90% seen just once and approximately 6% held by the top ten. Sequencing used blood, obtained from a patient whose treatment included radiotherapy and nephrectomy. The TCR was taken from a woman between 65 and 79 years old with renal cell carcinoma. The J gene is TRBJ2-5, the V gene TRBV7-9; TRBD1 matches at 8 bases. CDR3 coding DNA: TGTGCCAGCAGCTCCGGACAGGGCCAAAGGGGGGAGACCCAGTACTTC. Residues: CASSSGQGQRGETQYF.